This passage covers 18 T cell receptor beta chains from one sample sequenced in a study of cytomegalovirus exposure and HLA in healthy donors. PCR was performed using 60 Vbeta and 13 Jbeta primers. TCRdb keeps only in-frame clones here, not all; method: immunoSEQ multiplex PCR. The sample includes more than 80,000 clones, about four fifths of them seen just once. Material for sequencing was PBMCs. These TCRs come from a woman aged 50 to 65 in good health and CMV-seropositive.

In DNA, the CDR3 is TGTGCCAGCAGCTTGTCAGGGTTTAACTCTGGAAACACCATATATTTT. Its protein is CASSLSGFNSGNTIYF. The rearrangement uses TRBV5-8 and TRBJ1-3, with a weak D call TRBD1 (5 bases). V was trimmed by 1 base and J by 0 bases, leaving 11 bases between them. Germline V gene sequence: CDR1 SGHTS, CDR2 YDEGEE. The CDR3 loop spans 16 amino acids.

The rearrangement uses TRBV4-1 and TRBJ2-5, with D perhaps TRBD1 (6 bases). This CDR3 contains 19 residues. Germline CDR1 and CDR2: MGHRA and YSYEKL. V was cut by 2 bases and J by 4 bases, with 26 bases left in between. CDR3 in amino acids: CASSQLVRGKSGERETQYF. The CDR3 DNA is TGCGCCAGCAGCCAATTAGTCAGGGGAAAATCAGGGGAGAGAGAGACCCAGTACTTC.

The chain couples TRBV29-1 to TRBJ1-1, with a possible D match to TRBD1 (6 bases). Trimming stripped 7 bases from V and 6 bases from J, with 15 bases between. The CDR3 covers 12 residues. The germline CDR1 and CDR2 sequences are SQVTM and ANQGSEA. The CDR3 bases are TGCAGCGCTAACCCAGGGACACCTGAAGCTTTCTTT. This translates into CSANPGTPEAFF.

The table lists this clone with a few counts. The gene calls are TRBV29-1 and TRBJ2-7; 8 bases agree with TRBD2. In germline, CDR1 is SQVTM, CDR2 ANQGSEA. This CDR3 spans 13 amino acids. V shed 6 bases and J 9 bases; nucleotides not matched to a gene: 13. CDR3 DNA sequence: TGCAGCGTGCTACTAGCGGCGGGTTTTGGGCAGTACTTC. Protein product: CSVLLAAGFGQYF.

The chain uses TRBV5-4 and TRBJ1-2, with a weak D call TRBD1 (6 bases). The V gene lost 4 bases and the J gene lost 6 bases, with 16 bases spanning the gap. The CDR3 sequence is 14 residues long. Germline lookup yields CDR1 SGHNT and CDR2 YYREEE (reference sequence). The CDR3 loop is CASSRDTGRDGYTF. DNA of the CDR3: TGTGCCAGCAGCCGGGACACTGGAAGGGATGGCTACACCTTC.

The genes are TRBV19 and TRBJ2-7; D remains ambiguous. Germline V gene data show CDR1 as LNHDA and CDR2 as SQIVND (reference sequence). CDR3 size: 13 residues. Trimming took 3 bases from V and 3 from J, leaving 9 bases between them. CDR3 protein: CASSMLANYEQYF. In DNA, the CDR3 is TGTGCCAGTAGTATGTTAGCCAACTACGAGCAGTACTTC. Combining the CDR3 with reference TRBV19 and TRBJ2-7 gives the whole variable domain DGGITQSPKYLFRKEGQNVTLSCEQNLNHDAMYWYRQDPGQGLRLIYYSQIVNDFQKGDIAEGYSVSREKKESFPLTVTSAQKNPTAFYLCASSMLANYEQYFGPGTRLTVT.

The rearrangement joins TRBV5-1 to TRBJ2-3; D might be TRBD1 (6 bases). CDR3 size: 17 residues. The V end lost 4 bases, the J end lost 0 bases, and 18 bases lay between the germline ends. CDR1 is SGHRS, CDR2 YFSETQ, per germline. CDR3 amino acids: CASSLDQQGTSTDTQYF. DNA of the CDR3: TGCGCCAGCAGCCTAGACCAACAGGGAACTAGCACAGATACGCAGTATTTT.

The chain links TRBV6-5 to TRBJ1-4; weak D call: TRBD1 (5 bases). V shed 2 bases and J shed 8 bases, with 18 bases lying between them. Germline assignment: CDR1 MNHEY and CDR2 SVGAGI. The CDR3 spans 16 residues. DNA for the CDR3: TGTGCCAGCAGTTACCGTCGGCCCAGGGTCGGAGAAAAACTGTTTTTT. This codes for CASSYRRPRVGEKLFF.

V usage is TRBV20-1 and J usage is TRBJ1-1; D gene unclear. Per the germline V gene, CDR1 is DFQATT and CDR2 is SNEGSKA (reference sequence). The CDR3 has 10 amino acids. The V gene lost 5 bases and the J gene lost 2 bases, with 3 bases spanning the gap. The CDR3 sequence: CSAYNTEAFF. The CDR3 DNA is TGCAGTGCTTATAACACTGAAGCTTTCTTT.

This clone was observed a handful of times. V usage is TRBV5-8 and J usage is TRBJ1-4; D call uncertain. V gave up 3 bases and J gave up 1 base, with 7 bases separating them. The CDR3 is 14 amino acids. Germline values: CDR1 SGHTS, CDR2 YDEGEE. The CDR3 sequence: CASSSLVTNEKLFF. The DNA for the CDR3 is TGTGCCAGCAGCTCCTTAGTAACTAATGAAAAACTGTTTTTT.

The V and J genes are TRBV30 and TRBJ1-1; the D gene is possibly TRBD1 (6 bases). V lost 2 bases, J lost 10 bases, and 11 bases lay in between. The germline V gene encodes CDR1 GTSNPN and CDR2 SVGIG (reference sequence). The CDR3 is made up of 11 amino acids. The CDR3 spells CAWSRGNPAFF. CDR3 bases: TGTGCCTGGAGTAGGGGGAATCCAGCTTTCTTT. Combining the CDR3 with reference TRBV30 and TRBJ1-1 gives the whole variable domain SQTIHQWPATLVQPVGSPLSLECTVEGTSNPNLYWYRQAAGRGLQLLFYSVGIGQISSEVPQNLSASRPQDRQFILSSKKLLLSDSGFYLCAWSRGNPAFFGQGTRLTVV.

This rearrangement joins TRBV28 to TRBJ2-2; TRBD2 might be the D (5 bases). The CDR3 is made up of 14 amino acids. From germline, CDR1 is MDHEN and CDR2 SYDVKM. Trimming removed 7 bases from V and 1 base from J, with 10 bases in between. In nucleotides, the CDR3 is TGTGCCAGCAATACAGCGGTGAACACCGGGGAGCTGTTTTTT. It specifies CASNTAVNTGELFF.

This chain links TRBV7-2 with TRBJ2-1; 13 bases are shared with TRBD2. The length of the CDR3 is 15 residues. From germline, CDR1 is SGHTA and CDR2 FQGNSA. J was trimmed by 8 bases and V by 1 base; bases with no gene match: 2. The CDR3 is CASSLGLAGGDEQFF. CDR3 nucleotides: TGTGCCAGCAGCTTAGGACTAGCGGGGGGAGATGAGCAGTTCTTC. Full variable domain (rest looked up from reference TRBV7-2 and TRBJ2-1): GAGVSQSPSNKVTEKGKDVELRCDPISGHTALYWYRQSLGQGLEFLIYFQGNSAPDKSGLPSDRFSAERTGGSVSTLTIQRTQQEDSAVYLCASSLGLAGGDEQFFGPGTRLTVL.

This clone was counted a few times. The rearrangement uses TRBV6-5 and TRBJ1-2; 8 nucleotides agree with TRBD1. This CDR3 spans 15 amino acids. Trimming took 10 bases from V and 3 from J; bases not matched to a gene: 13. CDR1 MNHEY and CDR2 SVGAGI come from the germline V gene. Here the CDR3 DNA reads TGTGCCACCCACCCCCAGGGACAGGTTGACTATGGCTACACCTTC. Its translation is CATHPQGQVDYGYTF.

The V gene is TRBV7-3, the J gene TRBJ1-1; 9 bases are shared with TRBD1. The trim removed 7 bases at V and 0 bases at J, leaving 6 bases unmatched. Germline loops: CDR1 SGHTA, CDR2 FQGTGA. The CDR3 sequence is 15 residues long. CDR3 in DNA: TGTGCCAGCACCTCACAGGGGGCTGTGAACACTGAAGCTTTCTTT. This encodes CASTSQGAVNTEAFF. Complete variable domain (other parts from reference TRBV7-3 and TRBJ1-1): GAGVSQTPSNKVTEKGKYVELRCDPISGHTALYWYRQSLGQGPEFLIYFQGTGAADDSGLPNDRFFAVRPEGSVSTLKIQRTERGDSAVYLCASTSQGAVNTEAFFGQGTRLTVV.

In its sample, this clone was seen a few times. The CDR3 region has the DNA TGTGCCACCAGAGACCGACTAAGAACCTACGAGCAGTACTTC. This translates into CATRDRLRTYEQYF. The chain carries TRBV2 and TRBJ2-7; tentative D call: TRBD2 (5 bases). Between the trimmed V and J ends, which lost 10 bases and 2 bases, there was a span of 18 bases. CDR1 and CDR2 (germline): SNHLY, FYNNEI. The CDR3 contains 14 residues.

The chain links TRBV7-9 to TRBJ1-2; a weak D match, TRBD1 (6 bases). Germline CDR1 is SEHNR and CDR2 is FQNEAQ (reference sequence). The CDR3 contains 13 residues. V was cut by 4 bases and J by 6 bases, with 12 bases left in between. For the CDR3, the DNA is TGTGCCAGCAGCTACCCGGACAGAAATGGCTACACCTTC. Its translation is CASSYPDRNGYTF. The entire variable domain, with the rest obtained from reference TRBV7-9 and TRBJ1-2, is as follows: DTGVSQNPRHKITKRGQNVTFRCDPISEHNRLYWYRQTLGQGPEFLTYFQNEAQLEKSRLLSDRFSAERPKGSFSTLEIQRTEQGDSAMYLCASSYPDRNGYTFGSGTRLTVV.

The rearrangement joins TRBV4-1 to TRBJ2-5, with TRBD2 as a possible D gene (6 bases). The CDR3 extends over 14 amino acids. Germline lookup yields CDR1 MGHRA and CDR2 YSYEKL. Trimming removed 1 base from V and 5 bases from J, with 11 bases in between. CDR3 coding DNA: TGCGCCAGCAGCCAAGTCGGGGGAGAGGAGACCCAGTACTTC. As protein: CASSQVGGEETQYF.